Ten or more counts support the clone carrying this T cell receptor beta chain. Its antigen remains unknown. This sample stems from a study of T cells after yellow fever vaccination. Study results and limitations: Once the booster was given, most primary-vaccination clones reappeared, at roughly 96% for CD4 and approximately 88% for CD8. Some clonotypes were seen in both the CD4 and the CD8 compartments. These made up a small share and likely arose from convergent recombination.

There are 14 residues in the CDR3. V was cut by 3 bases and J by 6 bases, with 12 bases left in between. Germline assignment: CDR1 SNHLY and CDR2 FYNNEI. TCRdb reprocessed the 5' RACE reads with MiXCR, giving one entry per CDR3 protein. The sample gives 250,000 to 350,000 distinct CDR3 sequences, roughly 9% of which show up once; 3% to 3.5% is in the top ten. This specimen was CD4+ T cells sorted from PBMCs, taken 5 days after the yellow fever booster vaccination. The J gene is TRBJ1-5, the V gene TRBV2; D may be TRBD1 (5 bases). The receptor's source is a man between 18 and 35 years old who received the YFV17D yellow fever vaccine. The CDR3, as DNA: TGTGCCAGCAGTGACAGGGAGGGTGGTCAGCCCCAGCATTTT. It translates to CASSDREGGQPQHF.